One sample yielded the 13 T cell receptor beta chains listed below, sequenced in a study of OX40 agonist ivuxolimab in advanced cancers. Method: immunoSEQ multiplex PCR; TCRdb's copy keeps in-frame clones and lacks some. The repertoire holds 50,000 to 75,000 clones, with roughly 90% as singletons. This material consisted of CD4+ or CD8+ T cells sorted from blood, taken in a trial of the OX40 agonist ivuxolimab. The origin of the receptors is an adult with an advanced solid tumor such as melanoma, head and neck, liver or kidney cancer.

The chain employs TRBV10-3 and TRBJ1-2; D ambiguous. This CDR3 is built from 14 residues. V was clipped by 5 bases and J by 1 base, with 11 bases between them. The germline CDR1 and CDR2 sequences are ENHRY and SYGVKD. This CDR3 reads CAISIQDLNYGYTF. DNA of the CDR3: TGTGCCATCAGTATCCAGGACCTTAACTATGGCTACACCTTC.

The chain joins TRBV9 to TRBJ2-2, with 8 bases matching TRBD1. V dropped 1 base and J dropped 6; count of bases not matched to a gene: 2. CDR1 is SGDLS, CDR2 YYNGEE, per germline. This CDR3 region has 14 residues. The CDR3 sequence: CASSVYRGSGELFF. As DNA, the CDR3 is TGTGCCAGCAGCGTATACAGGGGGTCCGGGGAGCTGTTTTTT.

This chain joins TRBV5-6 and TRBJ1-2; 7 bases match TRBD1. CDR3 length: 11 residues. Germline CDR1 SGHDT, CDR2 YYEEEE. V was pared by 8 bases and J by 8 bases, with 6 bases of the junction left unmatched. The CDR3 region has the DNA TGTGCCAGATACCCAGGGGGAGGCTACACCTTC. Translating gives CARYPGGGYTF. The complete variable domain, with remaining parts taken from reference TRBV5-6 and TRBJ1-2, reads DAGVTQSPTHLIKTRGQQVTLRCSPKSGHDTVSWYQQALGQGPQFIFQYYEEEERQRGNFPDRFSGHQFPNYSSELNVNALLLGDSALYLCARYPGGGYTFGSGTRLTVV.

The chain employs TRBV29-1 and TRBJ1-2, with a weak D call TRBD1 (5 bases). The V end lost 3 bases, the J end lost 7 bases, and 18 bases lay between the germline ends. Germline lookup yields CDR1 SQVTM and CDR2 ANQGSEA. The CDR3 consists of 14 residues. DNA of the CDR3: TGCAGCGTTGACATATCCCAGGGAAGGGGTGGCTACACCTTC. It encodes CSVDISQGRGGYTF.

The gene calls are TRBV11-3 and TRBJ1-1, with a possible D match to TRBD1 (6 bases). Trimming removed 0 bases from V and 11 bases from J, with 10 bases in between. The germline CDR1 and CDR2 sequences are SGHNT and YENEEA. This CDR3 is built from 12 residues. The CDR3: CASSLDRGKAFF. Written as DNA, the CDR3 is TGTGCCAGCAGCTTAGACAGGGGAAAGGCTTTCTTT.

The chain carries TRBV13 and TRBJ2-7; 9 bases are shared with TRBD1. Germline lookup yields CDR1 PRHDT and CDR2 FYEKMQ (reference sequence). The CDR3 totals 15 residues. The trim removed 3 bases at V and 2 bases at J, leaving 5 bases unmatched. CDR3 sequence reads: CASSLGQGPPYEQYF. Written as DNA, the CDR3 is TGTGCCAGCAGCTTGGGACAGGGACCCCCCTACGAGCAGTACTTC.

The chain uses TRBV13 and TRBJ1-1, with unresolved D. The CDR3 sequence is 13 residues long. The V gene's germline CDR1 is PRHDT and CDR2 FYEKMQ (reference sequence). V shed 3 bases and J shed 1 base, with 6 bases lying between them. The CDR3 DNA sequence: TGTGCCAGCAGCTTGGCCCCGAACACTGAAGCTTTCTTT. This sequence encodes CASSLAPNTEAFF.

The V and J genes are TRBV10-2 and TRBJ2-5, with D perhaps assigned TRBD1 or TRBD2 (5 bases each). The germline V gene has CDR1 WSHSY and CDR2 SAAADI. Deletions cut 6 bases from V and 4 bases from J, with 21 bases between. The CDR3 contains 16 residues. The CDR3 loop is CASRGAIAGGGETQYF. The CDR3 nucleotides are TGCGCCAGCAGAGGCGCCATCGCGGGTGGGGGAGAGACCCAGTACTTC.

The J gene is TRBJ2-2, the V gene TRBV18, with D perhaps matching TRBD1 or TRBD2 (5 bases each). Trimming cost V 2 bases and J 6 bases, with 10 bases left between them. The CDR3 consists of 14 residues. The germline gives CDR1 KGHSH, CDR2 LQKENI. CDR3 sequence (DNA): TGTGCCAGCTCACCAGATGAGGGGCCCGGGGAGCTGTTTTTT. Protein: CASSPDEGPGELFF.

The genes are TRBV29-1 and TRBJ2-1, with 9 positions matching TRBD2. The CDR3 length is 14 residues. In germline, CDR1 is SQVTM, CDR2 ANQGSEA. With 3 bases clipped from V and 6 bases from J, the junction kept 6 bases outside the gene matches. The CDR3 sequence is CSVDVAGVFNEQFF. The CDR3 bases are TGCAGCGTTGACGTAGCGGGGGTTTTCAATGAGCAGTTCTTC.

This chain links TRBV4-1 with TRBJ2-1; 10 positions match TRBD2. This CDR3 spans 18 amino acids. V lost 5 bases and J lost 4; bases outside the gene matches: 14. Germline CDR1 is MGHRA and CDR2 is YSYEKL. CDR3 nucleotides: TGCGCCAGCAGCGTCCAGTTATCGGGACTAGCGTTTTACAATGAGCAGTTCTTC. Protein: CASSVQLSGLAFYNEQFF.

The chain couples TRBV19 to TRBJ2-5; either TRBD1 or TRBD2 may fit D (7 bases each). V lost 5 bases to trimming and J lost 1 base, with 11 bases between them. The CDR3 covers 14 residues. CDR1 and CDR2 (germline): LNHDA, SQIVND (reference sequence). The chain's CDR3 is CASSPGGAQETQYF. DNA of the CDR3: TGTGCCAGTAGTCCAGGGGGGGCCCAAGAGACCCAGTACTTC.

The chain uses TRBV6-5 and TRBJ1-5; weak D call: TRBD1 (5 bases). CDR1 is MNHEY and CDR2 is SVGAGI in the germline V gene. The CDR3 spans 15 residues. Deletions cut 6 bases from V and 5 bases from J, with 17 bases between. The CDR3 loop reads CASSQGLPQYQPQHF. The DNA of the CDR3 is TGTGCCAGCAGCCAGGGACTCCCTCAATATCAGCCCCAGCATTTT.